This T cell receptor (beta chain) was sequenced during a study of OX40 agonist ivuxolimab in advanced cancers. As for the study in general: Melanoma, hepatocellular carcinoma, head and neck or renal cell cancer occurred in dose-escalation patients. Earlier treatment with anti-PD-1, anti-PD-L1 or anti-CTLA-4 was permitted, and 35% to 40% had received some. General study points: Low normalized T-cell clonal expansion was also seen in some nonresponders. Partial responders treated at 0.1-3.0 mg/kg exhibited clonal expansion among the lowest measured.

As for this clone: Its antigen remains unknown.

V gave up 0 bases and J gave up 7 bases, with 4 bases separating them. This CDR3 contains 13 residues. The table came from immunoSEQ multiplex PCR; TCRdb's copy has only in-frame clones and leaves some out. The table lists around 26,000 clones, about 85% of them singletons, with 34% in the top ten. The gene calls are TRBV23-1 and TRBJ1-6; no reliable D call. TRBV23-1 falls under the ORF class, with uncertain function. The sequencing here drew on CD4+ or CD8+ T cells sorted from blood, taken in a trial of the OX40 agonist ivuxolimab. The sequence derives from an adult with an advanced solid tumor such as melanoma, head and neck, liver or kidney cancer. The CDR3 sequence: CASSQSRNSPLHF. As DNA, the CDR3 is TGCGCCAGCAGTCAATCCCGGAATTCACCCCTCCACTTT.